A single sample gave rise to the 18 T cell receptor beta chains below, sequenced in a study of blood T cells in healthy people across ages. The second PCR ran about 6 to 11 cycles with a sample-barcoded 5' primer and J-beta primers. MiXCR, run by TCRdb on the 5' RACE reads, gives a single entry per CDR3 protein. The sample has 450,000 to 600,000 distinct CDR3 sequences; about a quarter are singletons. These data are also associated with another study on T cells of mothers and their children.

Sequenced input: blood. The receptors were gathered from a boy aged 2 to 9 in good health.

The chain combines TRBV20-1 with TRBJ1-5, with D possibly matching TRBD1 (5 bases). Germline CDR1 and CDR2: DFQATT and SNEGSKA (reference sequence). Trimming cost V 2 bases and J 10 bases, with 12 bases left between them. The CDR3 is 12 residues long. This chain's CDR3 is CSARSQGGPQHF. The CDR3 DNA reads TGCAGTGCTAGATCTCAGGGAGGTCCCCAGCATTTT.

The chain combines TRBV3-1 with TRBJ2-5; D remains unclear. The germline V gene has CDR1 LGHDT and CDR2 YNNKEL (reference sequence). This CDR3 region has 13 residues. The V end lost 3 bases, the J end lost 3 bases, and 8 bases lay between the germline ends. This CDR3 reads CASSHGSEETQYF. CDR3 DNA sequence: TGTGCCAGCAGCCACGGAAGTGAAGAGACCCAGTACTTC.

This clonotype has just a few counts. The V call is TRBV7-2, the J call TRBJ1-4, with D unclear. The V end lost 2 bases, the J end lost 8 bases, and 12 bases lay between the germline ends. The CDR3 consists of 14 residues. Germline V gene data show CDR1 as SGHTA and CDR2 as FQGNSA. The CDR3 reads CASSLREGREKLFF. DNA of the CDR3: TGTGCCAGCAGCTTACGTGAAGGCAGAGAAAAACTGTTTTTT.

Only a few counts were recorded for this clonotype. The V and J genes are TRBV6-1 and TRBJ2-5; the D gene could be TRBD1 or TRBD2 (5 bases each). Germline loops: CDR1 MNHNS, CDR2 SASEGT. This CDR3 has 14 residues. V dropped 6 bases and J dropped 3 bases, with 14 bases sitting between them. CDR3 bases: TGTGCCAGCAGGGGTGGGGCGGGCAAAGAGACCCAGTACTTC. Amino acids: CASRGGAGKETQYF.

This clonotype appeared a single time. This sequence joins TRBV18 and TRBJ1-4; 11 nucleotides line up with TRBD1. The J segment lost 7 bases and the V segment lost 3 bases, leaving 7 bases of the junction unmatched. Germline V gene lookup returns CDR1 KGHSH and CDR2 LQKENI. The CDR3 runs 16 residues. In DNA form, the CDR3 reads TGTGCCAGCTCACCGAACAGCGGGACAGGGGGTGAAAAACTGTTTTTT. This encodes CASSPNSGTGGEKLFF. The whole variable domain, remainder taken from reference TRBV18 and TRBJ1-4, is NAGVMQNPRHLVRRRGQEARLRCSPMKGHSHVYWYRQLPEEGLKFMVYLQKENIIDESGMPKERFSAEFPKEGPSILRIQQVVRGDSAAYFCASSPNSGTGGEKLFFGSGTQLSVL.

The genes are TRBV5-1 and TRBJ1-1; D is ambiguous. V was cut by 0 bases and J by 1 base, with 7 bases left in between. Germline V lookup: CDR1 SGHRS, CDR2 YFSETQ. The CDR3 runs 14 residues. The CDR3 nucleotides read TGCGCCAGCAGCTTGGCCTACAGGAACACTGAAGCTTTCTTT. This codes for CASSLAYRNTEAFF.

The chain combines TRBV7-8 with TRBJ2-1; D may correspond to TRBD1 or TRBD2 (5 bases each). The end of the DNA aligns better with TRBJ2-5, so the J call may be wrong. The germline V gene encodes CDR1 SGHVS and CDR2 FQNEAQ. The CDR3 is 16 amino acids. The CDR3 nucleotides are TGTGCCAGCAGGGGGCACAGCACCCCCGGGGTAGAGACCCAGTACTTC. Amino acids: CASRGHSTPGVETQYF.

J is TRBJ2-2 and V is TRBV30; 10 bases fit TRBD2. J gave up 5 bases and V 4 bases, and 4 bases lay outside the gene matches. Germline CDR1 is GTSNPN and CDR2 is SVGIG (reference sequence). The CDR3 loop spans 14 amino acids. Here the CDR3 DNA reads TGTGCCTGGATTCTAGCGGGAGCTACCGGGGAGCTGTTTTTT. It translates to CAWILAGATGELFF.

V and J are TRBV30 and TRBJ2-1; D is possibly TRBD2 (5 bases). Germline lookup yields CDR1 GTSNPN and CDR2 SVGIG (reference sequence). The length of the CDR3 is 16 residues. Trimming removed 0 bases at V and 1 base at J, with 13 bases between. CDR3 residues: CAWSVLRGKSYNEQFF. The CDR3 region has the DNA TGTGCCTGGAGTGTACTGAGAGGGAAGTCCTACAATGAGCAGTTCTTC.

This clonotype was recorded a few times. This chain links TRBV9 with TRBJ2-6; no reliable D call. The CDR3 sequence is 15 residues long. V was trimmed by 4 bases and J by 0 bases, leaving 8 bases between them. Germline CDR1 is SGDLS and CDR2 is YYNGEE. CDR3 sequence reads: CASSPSPSGANVLTF. In DNA form, the CDR3 reads TGTGCCAGCAGCCCATCGCCCTCTGGGGCCAACGTCCTGACTTTC.

The V gene is TRBV5-1, the J gene TRBJ2-3; D ambiguous. The CDR3 contains 15 residues. V lost 5 bases, J lost 0 bases, and 13 bases lay in between. Germline V gene sequence: CDR1 SGHRS, CDR2 YFSETQ. CDR3 protein: CASSTYGESTDTQYF. CDR3 nucleotides: TGCGCCAGCAGTACATACGGAGAGAGCACAGATACGCAGTATTTT.

The chain joins TRBV4-1 to TRBJ1-3, with a tentative D call TRBD1 (5 bases). The germline V gene has CDR1 MGHRA and CDR2 YSYEKL. This CDR3 is 13 amino acids long. V lost 5 bases, J lost 4 bases, and 9 bases lay in between. The CDR3 region has the DNA TGCGCCAGCAGCGCAGGGTTGGGAAACACCATATATTTT. Protein product: CASSAGLGNTIYF.

V usage is TRBV5-1 and J usage is TRBJ2-2, with 9 bases matching TRBD1. V lost 6 bases and J lost 5; bases outside the gene matches: 2. Looked up from germline, CDR1 is SGHRS and CDR2 is YFSETQ. CDR3 length equals 13 residues. The CDR3 DNA is TGCGCCAGCAAACAGGGGGCGACCGGGGAGCTGTTTTTT. It encodes CASKQGATGELFF.

This chain links TRBV20-1 with TRBJ2-1, with 11 bases identical to TRBD1. There are 15 residues in the CDR3. Trimming cost V 1 base and J 3 bases; bases outside gene matches: 2. Germline V gives CDR1 DFQATT, CDR2 SNEGSKA (reference sequence). The CDR3 DNA reads as TGCAGTGCTAGAGTGGGGACAGGGGGCTACAATGAGCAGTTCTTC. Encoded protein: CSARVGTGGYNEQFF.

The chain is built from TRBV7-9 and TRBJ1-5; tentatively, D is TRBD1 (5 bases). The germline V and J ends were trimmed by 3 bases and 3 bases, with 12 bases remaining between them. This CDR3 spans 15 amino acids. Germline V gene lookup returns CDR1 SEHNR and CDR2 FQNEAQ (reference sequence). Here the CDR3 DNA reads TGTGCCAGCAGCTTGGGACGGGACGACAATCAGCCCCAGCATTTT. Amino acid sequence: CASSLGRDDNQPQHF.

This clonotype was observed a single time. The chain is built from TRBV20-1 and TRBJ2-1; the match to TRBD2 covers 10 bases. The CDR3 sequence is 17 residues long. The ends lost 1 base at V and 2 bases at J; junction bases unmatched: 8. Looked up from germline, CDR1 is DFQATT and CDR2 is SNEGSKA (reference sequence). The CDR3 spells CSARALGAGGPYNEQFF. The CDR3 nucleotides are TGCAGTGCTAGAGCCCTCGGAGCGGGAGGGCCCTACAATGAGCAGTTCTTC.

CDR3 sequence: CASSTLERETQYF. The CDR3 DNA follows: TGTGCCAGCTCAACCCTCGAGCGAGAGACCCAGTACTTC. The V call is TRBV18, the J call TRBJ2-5; no clear D. Trimming left V 5 bases short and J 4 bases short, with 11 bases between. Germline V gives CDR1 KGHSH, CDR2 LQKENI. CDR3 length: 13 amino acids.

This clonotype was counted ten times or more. This chain uses TRBV6-1 with TRBJ2-5; a weak D match, TRBD2 (6 bases). Looked up from germline, CDR1 is MNHNS and CDR2 is SASEGT. Trimming shortened V by 6 bases and J by 4 bases, and 15 bases separated the two germline ends. This CDR3 is 14 amino acids long. CDR3 region: CASSPGTPGETQYF. The CDR3 nucleotides are TGTGCCAGCAGCCCCGGGACTCCAGGAGAGACCCAGTACTTC.